The present T cell receptor beta chain was sequenced within a study of technical replicates of blood from several donors. Germline V gene data show CDR1 as MNHEY and CDR2 as SVGAGI. V lost 2 bases and J 0 bases, leaving 8 bases between the germline ends. The CDR3 has 14 amino acids. Details on this clone: Different DNA sequences within this sample yield the same CDR3.

Clones were read by immunoSEQ multiplex PCR, and TCRdb kept only the in-frame ones, dropping some. In the table there are about 83,000 clones, about 96% of which are singletons. Sequenced input: T cells isolated from PBMCs. The chain employs TRBV6-5 and TRBJ2-7; D gene ambiguous. This receptor was identified in a human donor in good health. Written as DNA, the CDR3 is TGTGCCAGCAGTTACGGTAGAGGCTCCTACGAGCAGTACTTC. Translation: CASSYGRGSYEQYF.